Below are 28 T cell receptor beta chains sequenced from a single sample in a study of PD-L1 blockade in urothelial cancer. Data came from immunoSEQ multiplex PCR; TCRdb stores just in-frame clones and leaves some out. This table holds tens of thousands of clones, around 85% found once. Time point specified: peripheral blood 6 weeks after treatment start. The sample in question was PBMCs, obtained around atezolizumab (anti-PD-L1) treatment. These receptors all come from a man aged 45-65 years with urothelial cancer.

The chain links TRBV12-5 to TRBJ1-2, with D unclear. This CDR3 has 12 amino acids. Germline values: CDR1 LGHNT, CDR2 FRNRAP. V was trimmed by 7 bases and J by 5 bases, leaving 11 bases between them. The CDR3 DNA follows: TGTGCTAGTGATCGGGTCCCTTATGGCTACACCTTC. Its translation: CASDRVPYGYTF.

CDR3 residues: CASSSGIPPYEQYF. For the CDR3, the DNA is TGTGCCAGTAGTTCGGGGATCCCTCCCTACGAGCAGTACTTC. This chain links TRBV19 with TRBJ2-7; possibly TRBD2 for D (5 bases). The CDR3 contains 14 residues. Trimming left V 5 bases short and J 2 bases short, with 13 bases between. Germline V CDR1 and CDR2: LNHDA, SQIVND (reference sequence).

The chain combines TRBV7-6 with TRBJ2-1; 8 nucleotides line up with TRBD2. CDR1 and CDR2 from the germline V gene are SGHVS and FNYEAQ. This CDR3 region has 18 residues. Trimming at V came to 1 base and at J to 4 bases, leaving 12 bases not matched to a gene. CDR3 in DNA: TGTGCCAGCAGCTTAGGTGGGATAGGCGGGGGGCATTACAATGAGCAGTTCTTC. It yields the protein CASSLGGIGGGHYNEQFF. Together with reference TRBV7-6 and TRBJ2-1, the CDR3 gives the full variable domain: GAGVSQSPRYKVTKRGQDVALRCDPISGHVSLYWYRQALGQGPEFLTYFNYEAQQDKSGLPNDRFSAERPEGSISTLTIQRTEQRDSAMYRCASSLGGIGGGHYNEQFFGPGTRLTVL.

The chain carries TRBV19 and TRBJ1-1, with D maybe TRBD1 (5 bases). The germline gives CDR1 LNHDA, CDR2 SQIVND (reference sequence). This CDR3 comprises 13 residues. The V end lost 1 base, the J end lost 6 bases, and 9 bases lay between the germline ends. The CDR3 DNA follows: TGTGCCAGTAGTATAGTGGGGGGAGCTGAAGCTTTCTTT. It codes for CASSIVGGAEAFF.

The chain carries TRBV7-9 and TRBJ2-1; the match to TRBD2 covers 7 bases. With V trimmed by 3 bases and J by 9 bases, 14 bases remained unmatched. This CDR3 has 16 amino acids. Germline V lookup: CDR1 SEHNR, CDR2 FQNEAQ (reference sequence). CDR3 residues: CASSFEGGSVFGEQFF. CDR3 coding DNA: TGTGCCAGCAGCTTCGAGGGCGGGAGTGTTTTTGGTGAGCAGTTCTTC.

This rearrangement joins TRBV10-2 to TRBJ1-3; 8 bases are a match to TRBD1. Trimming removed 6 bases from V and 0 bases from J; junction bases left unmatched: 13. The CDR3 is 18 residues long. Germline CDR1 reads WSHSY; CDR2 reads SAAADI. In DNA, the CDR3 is TGCGCCAGCAGGGACTACCGGACAGGGACGGGCTCTGGAAACACCATATATTTT. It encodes CASRDYRTGTGSGNTIYF.

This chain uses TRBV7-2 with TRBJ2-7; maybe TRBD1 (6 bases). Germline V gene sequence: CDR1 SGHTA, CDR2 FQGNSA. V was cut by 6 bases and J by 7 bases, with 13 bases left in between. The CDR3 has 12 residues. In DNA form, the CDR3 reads TGTGCCAGCAGGGGACACAGGGAGGAGCAGTACTTC. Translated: CASRGHREEQYF.

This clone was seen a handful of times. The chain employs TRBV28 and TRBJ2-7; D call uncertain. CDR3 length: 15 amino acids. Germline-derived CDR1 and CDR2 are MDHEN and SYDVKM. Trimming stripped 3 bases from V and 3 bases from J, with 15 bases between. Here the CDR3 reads CASSFGWASLYEQYF. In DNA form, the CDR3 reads TGTGCCAGCAGTTTTGGTTGGGCCTCACTCTACGAGCAGTACTTC. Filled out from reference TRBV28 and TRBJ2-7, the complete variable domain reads DVKVTQSSRYLVKRTGEKVFLECVQDMDHENMFWYRQDPGLGLRLIYFSYDVKMKEKGDIPEGYSVSREKKERFSLILESASTNQTSMYLCASSFGWASLYEQYFGPGTRLTVT.

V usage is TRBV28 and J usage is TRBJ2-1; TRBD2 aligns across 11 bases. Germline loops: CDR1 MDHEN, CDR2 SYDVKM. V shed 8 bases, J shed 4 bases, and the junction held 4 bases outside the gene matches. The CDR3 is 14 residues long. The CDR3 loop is CASLGLAGYNEQFF. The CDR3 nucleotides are TGTGCCAGCCTCGGACTAGCGGGTTACAATGAGCAGTTCTTC.

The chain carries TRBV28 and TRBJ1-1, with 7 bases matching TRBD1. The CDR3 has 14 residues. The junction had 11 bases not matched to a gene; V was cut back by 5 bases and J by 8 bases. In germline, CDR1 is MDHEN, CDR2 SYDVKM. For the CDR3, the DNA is TGTGCCAGCAGTCTGGGGACAGTGTATGGCGAAGCTTTCTTT. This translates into CASSLGTVYGEAFF.

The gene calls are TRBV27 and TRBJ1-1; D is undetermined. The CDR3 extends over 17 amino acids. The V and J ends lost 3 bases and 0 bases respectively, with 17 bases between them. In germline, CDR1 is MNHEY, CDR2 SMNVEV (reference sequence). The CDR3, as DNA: TGTGCCAGCAGTTTTCTCTCGCTACAGTCTATGAACACTGAAGCTTTCTTT. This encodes CASSFLSLQSMNTEAFF.

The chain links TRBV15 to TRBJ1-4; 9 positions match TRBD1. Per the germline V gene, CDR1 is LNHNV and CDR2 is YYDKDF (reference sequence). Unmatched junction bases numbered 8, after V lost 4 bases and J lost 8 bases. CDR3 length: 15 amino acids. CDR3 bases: TGTGCCACCAGCACGACCACAGGGGGCCGAGAAAAACTGTTTTTT. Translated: CATSTTTGGREKLFF.

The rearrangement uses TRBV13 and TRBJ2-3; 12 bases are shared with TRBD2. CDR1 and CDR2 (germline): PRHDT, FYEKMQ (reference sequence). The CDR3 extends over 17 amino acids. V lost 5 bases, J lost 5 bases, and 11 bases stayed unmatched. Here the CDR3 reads CASSQLLAGGPRDTQYF. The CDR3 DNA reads TGTGCCAGCAGCCAACTCCTAGCGGGGGGGCCTAGAGATACGCAGTATTTT.

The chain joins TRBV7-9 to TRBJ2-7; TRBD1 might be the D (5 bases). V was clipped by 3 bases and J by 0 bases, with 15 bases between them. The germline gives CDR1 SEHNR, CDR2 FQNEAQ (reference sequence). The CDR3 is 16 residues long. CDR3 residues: CASSFPGGQSSYEQYF. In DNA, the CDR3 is TGTGCCAGCAGCTTCCCCGGCGGACAAAGCTCCTACGAGCAGTACTTC.

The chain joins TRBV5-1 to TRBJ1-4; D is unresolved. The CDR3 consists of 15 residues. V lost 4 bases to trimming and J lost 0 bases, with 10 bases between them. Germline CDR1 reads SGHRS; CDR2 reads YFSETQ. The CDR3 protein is CASSRAEATNEKLFF. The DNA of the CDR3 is TGCGCCAGCAGCCGTGCAGAAGCAACTAATGAAAAACTGTTTTTT.

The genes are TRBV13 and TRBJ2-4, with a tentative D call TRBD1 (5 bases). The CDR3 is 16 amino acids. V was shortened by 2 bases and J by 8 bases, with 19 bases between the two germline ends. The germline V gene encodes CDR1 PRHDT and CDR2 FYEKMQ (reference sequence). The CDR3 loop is CASSLRERTQGDIQYF. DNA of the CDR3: TGTGCCAGCAGCTTAAGGGAAAGGACCCAGGGTGACATTCAGTACTTC.

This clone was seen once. The CDR3 region is CASSFRDRAQETQYF. CDR3 DNA: TGTGCCAGCAGTTTCCGGGACAGAGCCCAAGAGACCCAGTACTTC. The V and J genes are TRBV27 and TRBJ2-5, with 7 positions matching TRBD1. The CDR3 sequence is 15 residues long. The junction had 5 bases not matched to a gene; V was cut back by 3 bases and J by 1 base. Germline-derived CDR1 and CDR2 are MNHEY and SMNVEV (reference sequence).

The CDR3 DNA reads as TGCAGCGTTGCGGCCGGACAGAACACTGAAGCTTTCTTT. Translation gives CSVAAGQNTEAFF. The chain combines TRBV29-1 with TRBJ1-1; perhaps TRBD1 as D (5 bases). V dropped 4 bases and J dropped 1 base, with 10 bases sitting between them. Germline loops: CDR1 SQVTM, CDR2 ANQGSEA. There are 13 residues in the CDR3.

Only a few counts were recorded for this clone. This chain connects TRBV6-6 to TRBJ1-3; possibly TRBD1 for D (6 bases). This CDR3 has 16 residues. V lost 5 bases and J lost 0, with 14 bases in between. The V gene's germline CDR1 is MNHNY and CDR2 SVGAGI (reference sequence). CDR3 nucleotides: TGTGCCAGCAGTCCCGGGACATCGCGCTCTGGAAACACCATATATTTT. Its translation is CASSPGTSRSGNTIYF.

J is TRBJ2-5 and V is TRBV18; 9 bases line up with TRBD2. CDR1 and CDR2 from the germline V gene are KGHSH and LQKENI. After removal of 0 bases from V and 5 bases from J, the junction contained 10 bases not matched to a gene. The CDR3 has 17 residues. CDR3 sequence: CASSPPLAGVSRETQYF. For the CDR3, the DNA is TGTGCCAGCTCACCACCTTTAGCGGGAGTATCGAGGGAGACCCAGTACTTC.

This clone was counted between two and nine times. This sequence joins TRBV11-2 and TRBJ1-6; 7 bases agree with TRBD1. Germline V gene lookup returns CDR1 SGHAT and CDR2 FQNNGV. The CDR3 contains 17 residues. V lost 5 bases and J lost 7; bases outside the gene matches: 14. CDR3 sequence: CASSPKLGTAINSPLHF. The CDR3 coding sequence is TGTGCCAGCAGCCCGAAACTCGGGACAGCGATCAATTCACCCCTCCACTTT.

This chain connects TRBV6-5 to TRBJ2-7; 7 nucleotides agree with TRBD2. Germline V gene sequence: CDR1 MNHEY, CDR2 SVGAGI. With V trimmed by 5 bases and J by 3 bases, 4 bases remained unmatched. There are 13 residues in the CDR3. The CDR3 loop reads CASSDGGGYEQYF. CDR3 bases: TGTGCCAGCAGTGACGGCGGGGGCTACGAGCAGTACTTC.

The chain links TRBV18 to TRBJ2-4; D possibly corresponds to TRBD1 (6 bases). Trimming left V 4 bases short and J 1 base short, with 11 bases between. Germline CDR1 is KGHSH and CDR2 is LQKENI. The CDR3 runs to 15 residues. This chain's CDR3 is CASSLGAVAKNIQYF. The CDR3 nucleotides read TGTGCCAGCTCACTGGGGGCAGTCGCCAAAAACATTCAGTACTTC.

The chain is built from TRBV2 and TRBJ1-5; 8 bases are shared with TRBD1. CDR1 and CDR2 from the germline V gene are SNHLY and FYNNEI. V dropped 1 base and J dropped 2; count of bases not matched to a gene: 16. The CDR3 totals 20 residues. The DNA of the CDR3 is TGTGCCAGCAGTGAAGACGGCGCCAGGGGGCGCGTGTTGGGCAATCAGCCCCAGCATTTT. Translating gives CASSEDGARGRVLGNQPQHF.

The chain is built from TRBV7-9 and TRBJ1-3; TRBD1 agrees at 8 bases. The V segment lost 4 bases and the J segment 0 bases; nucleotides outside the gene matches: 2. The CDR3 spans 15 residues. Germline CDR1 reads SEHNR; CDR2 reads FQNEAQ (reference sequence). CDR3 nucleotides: TGTGCCAGCAGCTGGCAGGGGGCCTCTGGAAACACCATATATTTT. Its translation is CASSWQGASGNTIYF.

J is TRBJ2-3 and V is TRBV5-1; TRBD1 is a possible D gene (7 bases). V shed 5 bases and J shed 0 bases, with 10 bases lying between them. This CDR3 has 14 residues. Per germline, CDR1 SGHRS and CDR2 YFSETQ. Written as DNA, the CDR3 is TGCGCCAGCAGGGAGGGGGCTAGCACAGATACGCAGTATTTT. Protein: CASREGASTDTQYF.

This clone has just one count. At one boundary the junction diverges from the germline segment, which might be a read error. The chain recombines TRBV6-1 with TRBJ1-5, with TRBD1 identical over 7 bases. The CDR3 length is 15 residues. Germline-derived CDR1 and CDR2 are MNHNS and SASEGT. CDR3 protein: CASREAQGSNQPQHF. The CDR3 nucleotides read TGTGCCAGCAGAGAAGCACAGGGGAGCAATCAGCCCCAGCATTTT.

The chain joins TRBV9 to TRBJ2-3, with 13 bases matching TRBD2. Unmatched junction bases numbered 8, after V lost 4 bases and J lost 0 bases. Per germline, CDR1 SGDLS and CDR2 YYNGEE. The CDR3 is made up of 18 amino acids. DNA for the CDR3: TGTGCCAGCAGCAGAGGACTAGCGGGAGATGTAAGCACAGATACGCAGTATTTT. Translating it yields CASSRGLAGDVSTDTQYF. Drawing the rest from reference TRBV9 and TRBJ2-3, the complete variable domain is DSGVTQTPKHLITATGQRVTLRCSPRSGDLSVYWYQQSLDQGLQFLIQYYNGEERAKGNILERFSAQQFPDLHSELNLSSLELGDSALYFCASSRGLAGDVSTDTQYFGPGTRLTVL.